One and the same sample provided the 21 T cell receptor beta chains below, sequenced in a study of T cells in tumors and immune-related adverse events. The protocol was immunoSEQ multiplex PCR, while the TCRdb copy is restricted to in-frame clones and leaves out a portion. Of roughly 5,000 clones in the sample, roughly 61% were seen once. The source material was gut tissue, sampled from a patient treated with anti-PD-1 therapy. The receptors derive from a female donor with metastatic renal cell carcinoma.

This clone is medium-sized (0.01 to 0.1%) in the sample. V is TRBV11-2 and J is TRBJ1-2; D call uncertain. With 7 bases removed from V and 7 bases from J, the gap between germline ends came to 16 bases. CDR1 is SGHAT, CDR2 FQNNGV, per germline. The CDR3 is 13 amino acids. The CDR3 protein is CASTSDRFGGYTF. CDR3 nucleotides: TGTGCCAGCACCTCTGACCGTTTCGGTGGCTACACCTTC.

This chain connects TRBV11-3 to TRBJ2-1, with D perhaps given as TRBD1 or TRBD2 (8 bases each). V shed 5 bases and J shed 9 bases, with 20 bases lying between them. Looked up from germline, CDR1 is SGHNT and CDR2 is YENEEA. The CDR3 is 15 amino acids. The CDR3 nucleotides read TGTGCCAGCAGCCTCGGACAGGGAGCGGGGGCTGAGCAGTTCTTC. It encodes CASSLGQGAGAEQFF.

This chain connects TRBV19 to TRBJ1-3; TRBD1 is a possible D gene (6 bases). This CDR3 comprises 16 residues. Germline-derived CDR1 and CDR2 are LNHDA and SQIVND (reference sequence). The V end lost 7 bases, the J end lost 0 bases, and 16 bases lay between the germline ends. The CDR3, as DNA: TGTGCCAGTACCCGATCAGGGGTATACTCTGGAAACACCATATATTTT. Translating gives CASTRSGVYSGNTIYF.

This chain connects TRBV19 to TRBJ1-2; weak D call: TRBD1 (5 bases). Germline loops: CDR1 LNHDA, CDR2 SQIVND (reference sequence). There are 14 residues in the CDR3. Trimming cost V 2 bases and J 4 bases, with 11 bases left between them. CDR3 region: CASSIQGLSYGYTF. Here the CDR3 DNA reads TGTGCCAGTAGTATACAGGGTTTATCCTATGGCTACACCTTC.

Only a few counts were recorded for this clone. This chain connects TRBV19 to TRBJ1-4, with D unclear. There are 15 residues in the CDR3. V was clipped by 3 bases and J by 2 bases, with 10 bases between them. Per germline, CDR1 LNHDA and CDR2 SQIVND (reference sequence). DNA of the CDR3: TGTGCCAGTAGTATCAATAGAGGGACTAATGAAAAACTGTTTTTT. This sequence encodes CASSINRGTNEKLFF. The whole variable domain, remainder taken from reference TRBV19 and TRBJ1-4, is DGGITQSPKYLFRKEGQNVTLSCEQNLNHDAMYWYRQDPGQGLRLIYYSQIVNDFQKGDIAEGYSVSREKKESFPLTVTSAQKNPTAFYLCASSINRGTNEKLFFGSGTQLSVL.

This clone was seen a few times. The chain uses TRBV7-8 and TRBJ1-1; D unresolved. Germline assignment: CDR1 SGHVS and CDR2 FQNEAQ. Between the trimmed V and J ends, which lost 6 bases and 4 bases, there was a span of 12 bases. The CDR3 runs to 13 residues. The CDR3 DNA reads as TGTGCCAGCAGTTTGGGAAGAGTCACTGAAGCTTTCTTT. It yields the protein CASSLGRVTEAFF. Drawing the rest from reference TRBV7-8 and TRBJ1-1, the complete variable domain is GAGVSQSPRYKVAKRGQDVALRCDPISGHVSLFWYQQALGQGPEFLTYFQNEAQLDKSGLPSDRFFAERPEGSVSTLKIQRTQQEDSAVYLCASSLGRVTEAFFGQGTRLTVV.

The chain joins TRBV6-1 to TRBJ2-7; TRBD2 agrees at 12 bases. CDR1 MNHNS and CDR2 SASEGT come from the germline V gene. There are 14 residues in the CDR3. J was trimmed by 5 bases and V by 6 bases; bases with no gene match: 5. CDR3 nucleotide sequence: TGTGCCAGCAGGCTAGCGGGAGGGCGAGACGAGCAGTACTTC. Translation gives CASRLAGGRDEQYF.

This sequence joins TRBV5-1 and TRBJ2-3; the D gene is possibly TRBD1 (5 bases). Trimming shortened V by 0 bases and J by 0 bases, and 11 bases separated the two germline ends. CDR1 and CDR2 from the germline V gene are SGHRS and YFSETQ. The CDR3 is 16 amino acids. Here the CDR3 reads CASSLASGASTDTQYF. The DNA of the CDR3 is TGCGCCAGCAGCTTGGCCTCTGGGGCTAGCACAGATACGCAGTATTTT.

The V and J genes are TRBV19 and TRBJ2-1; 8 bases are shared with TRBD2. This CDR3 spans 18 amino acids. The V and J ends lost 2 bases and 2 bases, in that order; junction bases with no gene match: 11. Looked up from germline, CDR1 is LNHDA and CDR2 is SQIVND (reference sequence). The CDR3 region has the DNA TGTGCCAGTAGTATACAACTAGGGGTAGCGGGACCCTACAATGAGCAGTTCTTC. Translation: CASSIQLGVAGPYNEQFF.

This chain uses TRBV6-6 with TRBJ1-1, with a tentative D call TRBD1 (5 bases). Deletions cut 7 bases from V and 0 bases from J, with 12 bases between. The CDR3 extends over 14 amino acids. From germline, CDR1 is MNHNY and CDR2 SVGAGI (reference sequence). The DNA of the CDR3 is TGTGCCAGCACCTCCGGGGCCGTGAACACTGAAGCTTTCTTT. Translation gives CASTSGAVNTEAFF.

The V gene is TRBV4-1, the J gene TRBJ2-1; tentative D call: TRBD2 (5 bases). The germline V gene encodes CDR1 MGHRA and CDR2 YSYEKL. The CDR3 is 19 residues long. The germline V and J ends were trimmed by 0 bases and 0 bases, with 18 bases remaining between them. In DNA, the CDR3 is TGCGCCAGCAGCCAAGATTCCTTTTTGAGGGATAGCTCCTACAATGAGCAGTTCTTC. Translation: CASSQDSFLRDSSYNEQFF.

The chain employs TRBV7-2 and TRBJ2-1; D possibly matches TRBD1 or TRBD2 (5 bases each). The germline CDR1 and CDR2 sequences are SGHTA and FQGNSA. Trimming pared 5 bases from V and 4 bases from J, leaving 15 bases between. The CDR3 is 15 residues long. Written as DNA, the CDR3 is TGTGCCAGCAGCCGCCGGGACGACCCTTACAATGAGCAGTTCTTC. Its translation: CASSRRDDPYNEQFF.

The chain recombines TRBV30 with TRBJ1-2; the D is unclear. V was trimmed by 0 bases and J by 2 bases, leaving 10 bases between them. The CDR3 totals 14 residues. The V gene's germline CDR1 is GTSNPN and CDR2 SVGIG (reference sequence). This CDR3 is CAWSVLGRNYGYTF. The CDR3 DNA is TGTGCCTGGAGTGTACTTGGGCGGAACTATGGCTACACCTTC.

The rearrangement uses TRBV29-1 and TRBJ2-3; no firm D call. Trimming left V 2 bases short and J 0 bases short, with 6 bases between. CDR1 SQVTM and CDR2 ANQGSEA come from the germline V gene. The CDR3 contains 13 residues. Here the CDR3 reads CSVEPGSTDTQYF. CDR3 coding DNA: TGCAGCGTTGAACCCGGCAGCACAGATACGCAGTATTTT.

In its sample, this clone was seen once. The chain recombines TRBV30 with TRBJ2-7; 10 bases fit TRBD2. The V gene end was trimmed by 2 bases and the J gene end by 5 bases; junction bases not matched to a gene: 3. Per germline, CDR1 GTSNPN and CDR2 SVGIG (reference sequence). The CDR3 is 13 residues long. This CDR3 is CAWSSGRAHEQYF. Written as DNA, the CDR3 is TGTGCCTGGAGTAGCGGGAGGGCCCACGAGCAGTACTTC. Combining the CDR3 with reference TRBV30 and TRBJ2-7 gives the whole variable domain SQTIHQWPATLVQPVGSPLSLECTVEGTSNPNLYWYRQAAGRGLQLLFYSVGIGQISSEVPQNLSASRPQDRQFILSSKKLLLSDSGFYLCAWSSGRAHEQYFGPGTRLTVT.

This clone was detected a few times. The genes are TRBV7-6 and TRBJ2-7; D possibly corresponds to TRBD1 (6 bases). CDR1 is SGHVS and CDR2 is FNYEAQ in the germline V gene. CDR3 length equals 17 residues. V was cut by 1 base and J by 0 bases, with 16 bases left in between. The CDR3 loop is CASSLVPPTGSSYEQYF. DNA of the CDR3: TGTGCCAGCAGCTTAGTACCCCCAACAGGGAGCTCCTACGAGCAGTACTTC.

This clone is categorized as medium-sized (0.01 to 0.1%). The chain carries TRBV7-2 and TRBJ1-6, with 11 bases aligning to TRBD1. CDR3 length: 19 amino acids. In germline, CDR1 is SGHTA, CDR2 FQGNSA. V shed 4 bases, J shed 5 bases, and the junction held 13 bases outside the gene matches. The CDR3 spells CASSSARTGGALDNSPLHF. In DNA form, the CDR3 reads TGTGCCAGCAGCTCAGCAAGGACAGGGGGCGCTTTGGATAATTCACCCCTCCACTTT.

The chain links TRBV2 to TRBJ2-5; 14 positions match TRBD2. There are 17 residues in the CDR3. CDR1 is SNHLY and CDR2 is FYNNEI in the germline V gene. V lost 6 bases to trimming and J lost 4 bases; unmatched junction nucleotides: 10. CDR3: CASSETSGGAGRETQYF. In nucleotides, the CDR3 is TGTGCCAGCAGCGAGACTAGCGGGGGGGCCGGTAGAGAGACCCAGTACTTC.

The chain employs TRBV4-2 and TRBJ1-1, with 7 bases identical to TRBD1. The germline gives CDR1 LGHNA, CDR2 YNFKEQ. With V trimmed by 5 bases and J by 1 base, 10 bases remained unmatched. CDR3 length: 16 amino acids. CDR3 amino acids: CASSLAGGQRNTEAFF. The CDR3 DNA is TGTGCCAGCAGCTTAGCGGGGGGACAGAGGAACACTGAAGCTTTCTTT.

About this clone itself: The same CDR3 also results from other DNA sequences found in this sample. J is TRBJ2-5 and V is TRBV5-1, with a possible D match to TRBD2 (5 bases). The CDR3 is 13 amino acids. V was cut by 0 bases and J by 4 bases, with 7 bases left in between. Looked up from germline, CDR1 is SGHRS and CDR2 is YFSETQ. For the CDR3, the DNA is TGCGCCAGCAGCTTGGCACTAGGAGAGACCCAGTACTTC. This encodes CASSLALGETQYF.

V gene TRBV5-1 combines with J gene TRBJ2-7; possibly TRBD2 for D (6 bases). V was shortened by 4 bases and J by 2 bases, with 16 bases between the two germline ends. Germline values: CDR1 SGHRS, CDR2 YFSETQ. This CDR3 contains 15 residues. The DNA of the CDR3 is TGCGCCAGCAGCCCCAGGGCGGGAACAACCTACGAGCAGTACTTC. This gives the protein CASSPRAGTTYEQYF.